This T cell receptor beta chain comes out of a study of blood T cell repertoires in COVID-19. On the study more broadly: Samples representing acute and convalescent COVID-19 were sourced from the United States, Italy and Spain. PBMCs, B-cell-depleted T cells, or T cells were the source of the cDNA or gDNA that made up the material.

With 4 bases clipped from V and 3 bases from J, the junction kept 6 bases outside the gene matches. From germline, CDR1 is MNHNS and CDR2 SASEGT. The CDR3 runs 16 residues. Original methodology: Reference gene primer amplification in the assay estimated nucleated cell counts. Sequenced by immunoSEQ multiplex PCR; TCRdb stores in-frame clones only, minus some. V, J and clone size are those of that table, while D and trimming were read from the DNA. The table records roughly 43,000 clones, around 89% of them present only once. This clonotype originated in a man aged 50 or older with active COVID-19. The sample taken for sequencing was peripheral blood. The rearrangement links TRBV6-1 to TRBJ2-7; 13 bases map to TRBD2. In DNA form, the CDR3 reads TGTGCCAGCAGTGCCGGGACTAGCGGGGTTAACTACGAGCAGTACTTC. It codes for CASSAGTSGVNYEQYF.